This T cell receptor beta chain was sequenced in a study of T cells after yellow fever vaccination. MiXCR, applied by TCRdb to the 5' RACE reads, yields one record per CDR3 protein. Found here are some 300,000 distinct CDR3 sequences, roughly 3.5% of them singletons; the top ten hold about 20%. V was pared by 5 bases and J by 2 bases, with 7 bases of the junction left unmatched. The CDR3 contains 16 residues. Germline V gene lookup returns CDR1 LNHNV and CDR2 YYDKDF (reference sequence). Material: PBMCs, obtained on the day of the yellow fever booster vaccination. The chain is built from TRBV15 and TRBJ2-5; 11 nucleotides agree with TRBD2. This TCR was recovered from a man aged 18 to 29 who received the YFV17D yellow fever vaccine. In nucleotides, the CDR3 is TGTGCCACCAGCGAGTCTAGCGGGGGGTCTCAAGAGACCCAGTACTTC. As protein: CATSESSGGSQETQYF.